Shown below are 2 T cell receptor beta chains from a single sample sequenced in a study of OX40 agonist ivuxolimab in advanced cancers. Here immunoSEQ multiplex PCR was the method, and the copy in TCRdb shows in-frame clones only, minus some. This sample has 60,000 to 85,000 clones, with around nine tenths found just once. The material sequenced was CD4+ or CD8+ T cells sorted from blood, taken in a trial of the OX40 agonist ivuxolimab. All receptors come from an adult with an advanced solid tumor such as melanoma, head and neck, liver or kidney cancer.

The chain joins TRBV6-5 to TRBJ2-1; 9 bases map to TRBD2. Germline CDR1 MNHEY, CDR2 SVGAGI. The CDR3 extends over 14 amino acids. The V and J ends lost 11 bases and 7 bases, in that order; junction bases with no gene match: 12. The DNA of the CDR3 is TGTGCCTCCAGGGAGCGGGAGGTTATGAATGAGCAGTTCTTC. Translation gives CASREREVMNEQFF.

The chain recombines TRBV5-1 with TRBJ2-5, with D possibly being TRBD2 (5 bases). The CDR3 sequence is 14 residues long. The germline V gene encodes CDR1 SGHRS and CDR2 YFSETQ. Trimming pared 2 bases from V and 0 bases from J, leaving 8 bases between. This CDR3 reads CASSFSGDQETQYF. For the CDR3, the DNA is TGCGCCAGCAGCTTCTCCGGGGACCAAGAGACCCAGTACTTC.